This T cell receptor (beta chain) was retrieved from a study of cytomegalovirus exposure and HLA in healthy donors. Separate from the roughly 700-subject first cohort was the approximately 130-subject validation cohort, to which the donors belonged. Assay used: immunoSEQ multiplex PCR; TCRdb lists only in-frame clones, some missing. The repertoire includes 100,000 to 150,000 clones, over 90% of them detected once, and roughly 1.2% sits in the top ten. Trimming cost V 1 base and J 6 bases, with 6 bases left between them. Per germline, CDR1 MNHNS and CDR2 SASEGT. There are 13 residues in the CDR3. The rearrangement joins TRBV6-1 to TRBJ1-4; no clear D. The clonotype was recovered from a woman aged 18-29 years in good health and CMV-seronegative. Source material: PBMCs. The CDR3 DNA sequence: TGTGCCAGCAGTGAAGGAGTGTATGAAAAACTGTTTTTT. Protein product: CASSEGVYEKLFF.